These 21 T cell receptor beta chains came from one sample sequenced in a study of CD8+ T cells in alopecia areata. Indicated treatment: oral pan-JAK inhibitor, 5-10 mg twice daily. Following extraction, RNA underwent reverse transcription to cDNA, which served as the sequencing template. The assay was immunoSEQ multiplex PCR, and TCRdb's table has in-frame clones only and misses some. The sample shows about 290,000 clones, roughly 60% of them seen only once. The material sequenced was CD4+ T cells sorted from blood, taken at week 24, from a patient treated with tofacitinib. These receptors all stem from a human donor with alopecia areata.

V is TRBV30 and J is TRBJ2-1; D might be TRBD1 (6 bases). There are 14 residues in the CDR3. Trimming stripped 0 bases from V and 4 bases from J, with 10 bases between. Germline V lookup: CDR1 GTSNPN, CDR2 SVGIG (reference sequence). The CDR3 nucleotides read TGTGCCTGGAGTGTACCCAGGGGATACAATGAGCAGTTCTTC. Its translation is CAWSVPRGYNEQFF.

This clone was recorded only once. CDR3 protein: CASNGNSNTGELFF. In DNA form, the CDR3 reads TGCGCCAGCAACGGTAATTCGAACACCGGGGAGCTGTTTTTT. V gene TRBV5-1 combines with J gene TRBJ2-2; D is ambiguous. This CDR3 spans 14 amino acids. V was shortened by 6 bases and J by 0 bases, with 9 bases between the two germline ends. Germline CDR1 is SGHRS and CDR2 is YFSETQ.

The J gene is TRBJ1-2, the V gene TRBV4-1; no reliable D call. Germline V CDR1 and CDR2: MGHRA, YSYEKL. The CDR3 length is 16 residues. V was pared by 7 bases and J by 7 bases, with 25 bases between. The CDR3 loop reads CASTGLPEGRRGGYTF. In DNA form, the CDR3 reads TGCGCCAGCACGGGCCTACCAGAGGGCCGGAGAGGTGGCTACACCTTC.

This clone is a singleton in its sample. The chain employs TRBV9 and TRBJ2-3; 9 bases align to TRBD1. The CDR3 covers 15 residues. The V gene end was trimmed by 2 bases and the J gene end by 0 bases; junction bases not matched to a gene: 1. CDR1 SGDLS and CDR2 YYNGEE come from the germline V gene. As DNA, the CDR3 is TGTGCCAGCAGCGTTGGGACAGGGAGCACAGATACGCAGTATTTT. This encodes CASSVGTGSTDTQYF.

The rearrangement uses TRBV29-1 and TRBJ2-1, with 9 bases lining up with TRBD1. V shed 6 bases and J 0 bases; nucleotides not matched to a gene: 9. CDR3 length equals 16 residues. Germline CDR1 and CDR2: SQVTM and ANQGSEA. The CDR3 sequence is CSVVRGTGSSYNEQFF. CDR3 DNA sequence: TGCAGCGTCGTTCGGGGGACAGGGAGCTCCTACAATGAGCAGTTCTTC.

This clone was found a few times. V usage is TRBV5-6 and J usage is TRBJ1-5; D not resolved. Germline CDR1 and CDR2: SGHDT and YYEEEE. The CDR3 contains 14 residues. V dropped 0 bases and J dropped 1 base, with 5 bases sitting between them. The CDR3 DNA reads TGTGCCAGCAGCTTGGGCGGGAGCAATCAGCCCCAGCATTTT. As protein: CASSLGGSNQPQHF.

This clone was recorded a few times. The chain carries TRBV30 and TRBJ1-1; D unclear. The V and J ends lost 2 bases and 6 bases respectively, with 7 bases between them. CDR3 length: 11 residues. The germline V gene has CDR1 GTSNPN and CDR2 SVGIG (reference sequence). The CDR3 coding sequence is TGTGCCTGGAGTTTTATTGCTGAAGCTTTCTTT. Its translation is CAWSFIAEAFF.

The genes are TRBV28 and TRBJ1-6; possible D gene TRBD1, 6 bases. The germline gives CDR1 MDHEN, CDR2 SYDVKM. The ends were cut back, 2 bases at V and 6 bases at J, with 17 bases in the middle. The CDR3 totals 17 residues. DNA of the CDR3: TGTGCCAGCAGTTTAACCCTCCCCAGGGGCCCTAATTCACCCCTCCACTTT. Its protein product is CASSLTLPRGPNSPLHF.

The DNA for the CDR3 is TGTGCCAGCAGTCACCGAGGGGTTTATGGCTACACCTTC. Translated, it gives CASSHRGVYGYTF. The V gene is TRBV28, the J gene TRBJ1-2; a weak D match, TRBD1 (5 bases). CDR1 and CDR2 from the germline V gene are MDHEN and SYDVKM. This CDR3 contains 13 residues. V shed 5 bases and J shed 5 bases, with 12 bases lying between them.

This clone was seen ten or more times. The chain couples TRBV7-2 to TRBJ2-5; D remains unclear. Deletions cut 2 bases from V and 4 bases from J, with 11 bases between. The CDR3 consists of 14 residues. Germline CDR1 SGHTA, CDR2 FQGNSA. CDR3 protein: CASSLYVHGETQYF. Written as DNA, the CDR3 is TGTGCCAGCAGCTTATACGTCCACGGAGAGACCCAGTACTTC.

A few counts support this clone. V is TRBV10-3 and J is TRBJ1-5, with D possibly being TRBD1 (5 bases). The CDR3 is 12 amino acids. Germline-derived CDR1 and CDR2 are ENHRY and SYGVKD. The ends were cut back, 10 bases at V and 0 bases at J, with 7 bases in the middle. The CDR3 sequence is CATTDSNQPQHF. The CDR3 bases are TGTGCCACGACAGATAGCAATCAGCCCCAGCATTTT.

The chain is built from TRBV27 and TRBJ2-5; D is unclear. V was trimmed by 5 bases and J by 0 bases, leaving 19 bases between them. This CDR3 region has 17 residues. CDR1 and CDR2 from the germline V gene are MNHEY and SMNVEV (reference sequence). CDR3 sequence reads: CASSMGTTLRNQETQYF. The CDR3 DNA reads TGTGCCAGCAGTATGGGAACCACACTGAGAAACCAAGAGACCCAGTACTTC.

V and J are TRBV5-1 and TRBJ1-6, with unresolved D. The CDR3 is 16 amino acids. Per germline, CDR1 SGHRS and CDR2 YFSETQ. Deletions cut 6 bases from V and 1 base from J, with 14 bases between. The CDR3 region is CASKNGGGSYNSPLHF. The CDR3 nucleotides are TGCGCCAGCAAGAACGGAGGTGGGTCCTATAATTCACCCCTCCACTTT.

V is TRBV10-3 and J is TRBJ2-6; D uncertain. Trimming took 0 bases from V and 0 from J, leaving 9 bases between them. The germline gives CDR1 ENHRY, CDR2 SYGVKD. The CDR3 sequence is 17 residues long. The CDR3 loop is CAISESSPDSGANVLTF. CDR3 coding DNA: TGTGCCATCAGTGAGTCTAGCCCCGACTCTGGGGCCAACGTCCTGACTTTC.

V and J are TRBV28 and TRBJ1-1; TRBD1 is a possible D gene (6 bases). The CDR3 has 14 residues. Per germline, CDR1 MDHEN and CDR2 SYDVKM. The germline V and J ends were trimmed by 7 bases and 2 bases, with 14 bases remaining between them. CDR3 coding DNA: TGTGCCAGCAAAGGACCCGGGACAAACACTGAAGCTTTCTTT. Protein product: CASKGPGTNTEAFF.

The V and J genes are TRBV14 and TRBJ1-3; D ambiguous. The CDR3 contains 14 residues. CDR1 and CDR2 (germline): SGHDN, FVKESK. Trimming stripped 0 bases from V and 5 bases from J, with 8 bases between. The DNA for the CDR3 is TGTGCCAGCAGCCAAGATAGCTCGAGAAACACCATATATTTT. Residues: CASSQDSSRNTIYF.

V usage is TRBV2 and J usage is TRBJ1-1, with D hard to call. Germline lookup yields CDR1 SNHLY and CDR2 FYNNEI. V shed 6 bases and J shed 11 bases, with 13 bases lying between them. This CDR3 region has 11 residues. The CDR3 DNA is TGTGCCAGCAGAGACGCCCCGAACGCTTTCTTT. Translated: CASRDAPNAFF.

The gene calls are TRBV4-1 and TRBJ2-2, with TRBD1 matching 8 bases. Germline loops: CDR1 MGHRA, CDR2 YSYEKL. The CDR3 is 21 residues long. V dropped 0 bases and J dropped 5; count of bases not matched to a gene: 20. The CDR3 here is CASSQDPPRGPRPMGTGELFF. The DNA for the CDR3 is TGCGCCAGCAGCCAAGATCCCCCCAGGGGGCCTAGGCCAATGGGGACCGGGGAGCTGTTTTTT.

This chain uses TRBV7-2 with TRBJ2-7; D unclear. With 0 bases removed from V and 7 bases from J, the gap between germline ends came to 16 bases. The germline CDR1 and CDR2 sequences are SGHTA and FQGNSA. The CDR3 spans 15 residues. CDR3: CASSLAGRSGREQYF. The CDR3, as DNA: TGTGCCAGCAGCTTAGCGGGAAGGTCTGGTCGAGAGCAGTACTTC.

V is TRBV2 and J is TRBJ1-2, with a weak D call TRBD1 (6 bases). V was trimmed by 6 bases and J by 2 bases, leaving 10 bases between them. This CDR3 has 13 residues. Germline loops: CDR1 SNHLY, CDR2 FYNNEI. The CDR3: CASSAGENYGYTF. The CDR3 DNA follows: TGTGCCAGCAGCGCAGGGGAGAACTATGGCTACACCTTC.

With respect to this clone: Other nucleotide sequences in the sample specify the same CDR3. CDR3 bases: TGTGCCAGCAGTCCTCTAGCGGGGGGCACAGATACGCAGTATTTT. Its translation is CASSPLAGGTDTQYF. The rearrangement uses TRBV2 and TRBJ2-3; 10 bases line up with TRBD2. The trim removed 5 bases at V and 1 base at J, leaving 3 bases unmatched. CDR3 length: 15 amino acids. Germline V gene data show CDR1 as SNHLY and CDR2 as FYNNEI.